This paragraph covers one T cell receptor beta chain sequence. Antigen: not known. This sample was taken from a study of T cell clones after liver transplantation. CDR1 is SEHNR and CDR2 is FQNEAQ in the germline V gene (reference sequence). Trimming stripped 4 bases from V and 0 bases from J, with 9 bases between. The CDR3 covers 14 residues. The table came from immunoSEQ multiplex PCR; TCRdb's copy has only in-frame clones and leaves some out. The sample lists 51,000 or so clones, approximately 87% occurring once. Regarding the study as a whole: Small, mixed patient groups and varying post-transplant times limit these conclusions.

The chain employs TRBV7-9 and TRBJ1-1; D not certain. The TCR comes from a human patient who received a liver transplant. Certain T cells may be donor cells from the graft. The sample in question was CD8+ T cells from blood, obtained 12 months after liver transplant. CDR3 protein: CASSWQVMNTEAFF. DNA for the CDR3: TGTGCCAGCAGCTGGCAGGTCATGAACACTGAAGCTTTCTTT.